The 7 T cell receptor beta chains below were found in one sample sequenced in a study of chronic HIV infection and antiretroviral therapy. TCRdb independently ran MiXCR on the 5' RACE reads; one entry per CDR3 protein. In the table there are fewer than 40,000 distinct CDR3 sequences, roughly 8.2% of which are singletons. The sample comprised peripheral blood. These receptors were obtained from an adult who had HIV and had not received antiretroviral therapy, or was an uninfected healthy control (not recorded which).

The chain couples TRBV6-5 to TRBJ2-3; no definite D call. The length of the CDR3 is 16 residues. V lost 5 bases and J 4 bases, leaving 19 bases between the germline ends. Germline values: CDR1 MNHEY, CDR2 SVGAGI. The CDR3 protein is CASSLTGGQVSDTQYF. In DNA, the CDR3 is TGTGCCAGCAGTCTTACCGGTGGGCAGGTCTCAGATACGCAGTATTTT.

The chain joins TRBV29-1 to TRBJ2-2, with 8 bases identical to TRBD1. Germline-derived CDR1 and CDR2 are SQVTM and ANQGSEA. V lost 0 bases, J lost 7 bases, and 10 bases stayed unmatched. This CDR3 comprises 16 residues. The CDR3 bases are TGCAGCGTTGAAGATGGCCAGGGGGCTTATGGCGGGGAGCTGTTTTTT. This codes for CSVEDGQGAYGGELFF.

This clonotype has a count of ten or more. The rearrangement links TRBV28 to TRBJ1-2; D might be TRBD1 (5 bases). Germline lookup yields CDR1 MDHEN and CDR2 SYDVKM. The length of the CDR3 is 14 residues. V lost 4 bases to trimming and J lost 7 bases, with 16 bases between them. CDR3 in amino acids: CASSYGAGLSGYTF. In DNA, the CDR3 is TGTGCCAGCAGTTACGGTGCAGGGTTAAGTGGCTACACCTTC.

This clonotype was detected only a few times. The chain uses TRBV29-1 and TRBJ2-2, with TRBD2 identical over 7 bases. This CDR3 is 15 amino acids long. Germline CDR1 SQVTM, CDR2 ANQGSEA. After removal of 0 bases from V and 1 base from J, the junction contained 2 bases not matched to a gene. The CDR3 coding sequence is TGCAGCGTTGAAGACGCTAGCGGGAACACCGGGGAGCTGTTTTTT. As protein: CSVEDASGNTGELFF.

The gene calls are TRBV28 and TRBJ2-5; D may be TRBD1 (6 bases). This CDR3 has 16 residues. The V gene's germline CDR1 is MDHEN and CDR2 SYDVKM. The germline V and J ends were trimmed by 5 bases and 5 bases, with 21 bases remaining between them. In DNA, the CDR3 is TGTGCCAGCAGTCCCCTAGGGACAAAACTGAAGGAGACCCAGTACTTC. This translates into CASSPLGTKLKETQYF.

This clonotype was seen a few times. The chain has TRBV5-1 and TRBJ2-5; the D call may be TRBD1 or TRBD2 (5 bases each). Germline V gives CDR1 SGHRS, CDR2 YFSETQ. This CDR3 has 15 residues. The V end lost 0 bases, the J end lost 4 bases, and 13 bases lay between the germline ends. CDR3 sequence reads: CASSLVGTPGETQYF. CDR3 DNA sequence: TGCGCCAGCAGCTTGGTAGGGACCCCCGGAGAGACCCAGTACTTC. The complete variable domain, with remaining parts taken from reference TRBV5-1 and TRBJ2-5, reads KAGVTQTPRYLIKTRGQQVTLSCSPISGHRSVSWYQQTPGQGLQFLFEYFSETQRNKGNFPGRFSGRQFSNSRSEMNVSTLELGDSALYLCASSLVGTPGETQYFGPGTRLLVL.

Ten or more counts support this clonotype. This rearrangement joins TRBV29-1 to TRBJ1-1, with D perhaps TRBD1 (5 bases). The V gene lost 2 bases and the J gene lost 5 bases, with 15 bases spanning the gap. This CDR3 is built from 14 residues. Germline loops: CDR1 SQVTM, CDR2 ANQGSEA. The CDR3 DNA reads as TGCAGCGTTGAATGGAGGGGAAGCGGGACTGAAGCTTTCTTT. This gives the protein CSVEWRGSGTEAFF.